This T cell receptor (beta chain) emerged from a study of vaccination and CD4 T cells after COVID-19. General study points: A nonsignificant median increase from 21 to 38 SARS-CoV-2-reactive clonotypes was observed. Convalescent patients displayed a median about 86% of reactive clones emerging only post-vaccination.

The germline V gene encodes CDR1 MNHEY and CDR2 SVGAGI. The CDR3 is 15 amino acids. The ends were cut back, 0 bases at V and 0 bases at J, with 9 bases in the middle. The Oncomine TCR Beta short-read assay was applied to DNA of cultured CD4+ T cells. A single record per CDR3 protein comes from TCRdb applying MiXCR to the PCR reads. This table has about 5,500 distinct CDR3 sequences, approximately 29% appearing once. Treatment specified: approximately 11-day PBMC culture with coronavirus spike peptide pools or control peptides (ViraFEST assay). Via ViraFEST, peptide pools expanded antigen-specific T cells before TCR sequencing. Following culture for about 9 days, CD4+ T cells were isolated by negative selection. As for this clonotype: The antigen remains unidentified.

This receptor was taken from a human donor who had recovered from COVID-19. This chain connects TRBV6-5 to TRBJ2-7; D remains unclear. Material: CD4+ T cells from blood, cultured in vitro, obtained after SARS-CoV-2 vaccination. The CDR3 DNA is TGTGCCAGCAGTTACTCAGGGTGGGGCTCCTACGAGCAGTACTTC. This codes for CASSYSGWGSYEQYF.